Below, 21 T cell receptor beta chains from the same sample are listed, as sequenced in a study of metastatic and nonmetastatic thyroid tumors (dated by TCRdb to 2018 to 2020). No treatment had been received by any patient before thyroid surgery. Library generation was performed with PCR. The sequencing machine was an Illumina HiSeq 4000. The public reads were quality trimmed at Q25 with fastp and then assembled into clones with MiXCR by TCRdb, keeping productive beta chains. The sample contains about 41,000 clones, approximately 28% of them found a single time. The ten largest clonotypes hold roughly 9.5% of the sample. The source material was blood. The source of these receptors is a male donor with papillary thyroid cancer or a benign thyroid nodule (not recorded which). Some clones in this sample may be carry-over from other donors' samples.

This clone counts as medium-sized. This chain uses TRBV20-1 with TRBJ2-3; 8 nucleotides line up with TRBD2. The CDR3 has 13 residues. J lost 4 bases, V lost 3 bases, and 3 bases had no gene match. The germline gives CDR1 DFQATT, CDR2 SNEGSKA (reference sequence). CDR3 nucleotides: TGCAGTGCTAGCGGGGGGGCCTCAGATACGCAGTATTTT. This codes for CSASGGASDTQYF.

The sample holds a few counts of this clone. The rearrangement joins TRBV20-1 to TRBJ2-3, with 8 bases identical to TRBD1. With V trimmed by 6 bases and J by 2 bases, 7 bases remained unmatched. The germline gives CDR1 DFQATT, CDR2 SNEGSKA (reference sequence). This CDR3 region has 14 residues. CDR3 sequence: CSAKDRAATDTQYF. The CDR3 bases are TGCAGTGCAAAGGACAGGGCCGCCACAGATACGCAGTATTTT.

This clone was seen a single time. Its ends do not fully match the called genes, so a read error is possible. V usage is TRBV7-9 and J usage is TRBJ1-1; D is possibly TRBD1 (5 bases). The CDR3 is 15 residues long. Germline CDR1 is SEHNR and CDR2 is FQNEAQ (reference sequence). CDR3 sequence: CASSLLTAANNEAFF. CDR3 nucleotides: TGTGCCAGCAGCTTGCTGACAGCCGCGAACAATGAAGCTTTCTTT. The full variable domain, rest sourced from reference TRBV7-9 and TRBJ1-1, is DTGVSQNPRHKITKRGQNVTFRCDPISEHNRLYWYRQTLGQGPEFLTYFQNEAQLEKSRLLSDRFSAERPKGSFSTLEIQRTEQGDSAMYLCASSLLTAANNEAFFGQGTRLTVV.

At least ten counts were recorded for this clone. This chain links TRBV6-4 with TRBJ1-5; D uncertain. CDR1 MRHNA and CDR2 SNTAGT come from the germline V gene. Trimming pared 7 bases from V and 2 bases from J, leaving 21 bases between. This CDR3 is built from 17 residues. CDR3 sequence reads: CASNRRGLIWCNQPQHF. DNA of the CDR3: TGTGCCAGCAACCGCAGAGGCCTCATTTGGTGCAATCAGCCCCAGCATTTT.

This clone came up a few times. The V gene is TRBV11-2, the J gene TRBJ1-6; TRBD1 agrees at 12 bases. The CDR3 length is 18 residues. Germline-derived CDR1 and CDR2 are SGHAT and FQNNGV. J was trimmed by 7 bases and V by 4 bases; bases with no gene match: 11. CDR3 protein: CASSSKGQGAGENSPLHF. CDR3 in DNA: TGTGCCAGCAGCTCAAAGGGACAGGGGGCCGGGGAGAATTCACCCCTCCACTTT. Full variable domain (rest looked up from reference TRBV11-2 and TRBJ1-6): EAGVAQSPRYKIIEKRQSVAFWCNPISGHATLYWYQQILGQGPKLLIQFQNNGVVDDSQLPKDRFSAERLKGVDSTLKIQPAKLEDSAVYLCASSSKGQGAGENSPLHFGNGTRLTVT.

This sequence joins TRBV5-1 and TRBJ2-7, with D uncertain. Trimming removed 3 bases from V and 2 bases from J, with 12 bases in between. Germline values: CDR1 SGHRS, CDR2 YFSETQ. This CDR3 spans 14 amino acids. The CDR3 sequence: CASSSQGTAYEQYF. CDR3 DNA sequence: TGCGCCAGCAGCTCCCAAGGTACCGCCTACGAGCAGTACTTC.

In this sample, this clone turned up many times. V and J are TRBV5-5 and TRBJ1-2; 9 bases map to TRBD1. There are 15 residues in the CDR3. Per germline, CDR1 SGHKS and CDR2 YYEKEE (reference sequence). The J segment lost 4 bases and the V segment lost 5 bases, leaving 9 bases of the junction unmatched. CDR3 in DNA: TGTGCCAGCAGACTGGGGACAGGGTATAGCTATGGCTACACCTTC. The encoded protein is CASRLGTGYSYGYTF.

The chain employs TRBV20-1 and TRBJ1-1; possible D gene TRBD1, 6 bases. Per the germline V gene, CDR1 is DFQATT and CDR2 is SNEGSKA (reference sequence). The V end lost 5 bases, the J end lost 6 bases, and 16 bases lay between the germline ends. CDR3 size: 13 residues. In DNA form, the CDR3 reads TGCAGTGCTGCAGGGGCAGGGAGCCCTGAAGCTTTCTTT. It encodes CSAAGAGSPEAFF.

In its sample, this clone was seen a few times. One end of the junction varies from germline; a read error may be responsible. The chain has TRBV6-1 and TRBJ2-7; 8 positions match TRBD1. The CDR3 covers 14 residues. Germline loops: CDR1 MNHNS, CDR2 SASEGT. The CDR3 sequence: CAGRNLGQVFEQYF. DNA for the CDR3: TGTGCCGGCAGAAACCTGGGACAGGTGTTCGAGCAGTACTTC.

The J gene is TRBJ2-3, the V gene TRBV9; 12 bases align to TRBD2. This CDR3 comprises 16 residues. V lost 5 bases to trimming and J lost 4 bases; unmatched junction nucleotides: 8. Germline loops: CDR1 SGDLS, CDR2 YYNGEE. CDR3 nucleotide sequence: TGTGCCAGCAGACCACTAGCGGGAGGAGAAGCAGATACGCAGTATTTT. Its protein is CASRPLAGGEADTQYF.

The V call is TRBV4-1, the J call TRBJ2-3; D is ambiguous. This CDR3 region has 17 residues. Deletions cut 1 base from V and 3 bases from J, with 17 bases between. The germline CDR1 and CDR2 sequences are MGHRA and YSYEKL. This chain's CDR3 is CASSQVARETLTDTQYF. The CDR3 nucleotides are TGCGCCAGCAGCCAAGTGGCGCGTGAGACTTTGACAGATACGCAGTATTTT.

There are many counts of this clone. The rearrangement uses TRBV28 and TRBJ1-1; D is unclear. Germline V gives CDR1 MDHEN, CDR2 SYDVKM. This CDR3 has 12 amino acids. Trimming removed 3 bases at V and 0 bases at J, with 2 bases between. The CDR3 here is CASSFMNTEAFF. CDR3 sequence (DNA): TGTGCCAGCAGTTTTATGAACACTGAAGCTTTCTTT. Supplemented by reference TRBV28 and TRBJ1-1, the full variable domain reads DVKVTQSSRYLVKRTGEKVFLECVQDMDHENMFWYRQDPGLGLRLIYFSYDVKMKEKGDIPEGYSVSREKKERFSLILESASTNQTSMYLCASSFMNTEAFFGQGTRLTVV.

This clone was recorded many times. This sequence joins TRBV9 and TRBJ1-5; D is possibly TRBD1 (5 bases). Trimming cost V 8 bases and J 2 bases, with 14 bases left between them. Germline V CDR1 and CDR2: SGDLS, YYNGEE. The CDR3 extends over 14 amino acids. The DNA of the CDR3 is TGTGCCAGTACGAGGGACGAGGGCAATCAGCCCCAGCATTTT. This codes for CASTRDEGNQPQHF.

This clone was counted a few times. The J gene is TRBJ2-1, the V gene TRBV6-2 or TRBV6-3; TRBD2 agrees at 7 bases. The germline gives CDR1 MNHEY, CDR2 SVGEGT. This CDR3 has 15 amino acids. V lost 7 bases to trimming and J lost 8 bases; unmatched junction nucleotides: 14. The DNA of the CDR3 is TGTGCCAGCACTATCAGACGCGGGAGCTTGGATGAGCAGTTCTTC. Translated, it gives CASTIRRGSLDEQFF.

This clone showed up just a few times. It may be a read error: a sequence one base away is much more abundant. The chain combines TRBV7-9 with TRBJ2-5; D is unresolved. CDR3 length: 14 residues. Germline CDR1 reads SEHNR; CDR2 reads FQNEAQ (reference sequence). V was pared by 4 bases and J by 2 bases, with 11 bases between. This CDR3 reads CASSSAVGQETQYF. DNA for the CDR3: TGTGCCAGCAGCTCGGCAGTGGGGCAAGAGACCCAGTACTTC. The full variable domain, in which reference TRBV7-9 and TRBJ2-5 provide the parts outside the CDR3, is DTGVSQNPRHKITKRGQNVTFRCDPISEHNRLYWYRQTLGQGPEFLTYFQNEAQLEKSRLLSDRFSAERPKGSFSTLEIQRTEQGDSAMYLCASSSAVGQETQYFGPGTRLLVL.

Turning to this clone: A junction boundary mismatches the germline segment, possibly from a read error. The rearrangement uses TRBV5-4 and TRBJ2-5, with TRBD1 identical over 7 bases. Per the germline V gene, CDR1 is SGHNT and CDR2 is YYREEE (reference sequence). The CDR3 sequence is 15 residues long. The CDR3 nucleotides are TGTGCCAGCAGCCGTGCCCAGGGGGACCAAGACACCCAGTACTTC. Its protein product is CASSRAQGDQDTQYF.

The count of this clone is one. This chain uses TRBV20-1 with TRBJ2-7; 9 bases match TRBD2. CDR1 is DFQATT and CDR2 is SNEGSKA in the germline V gene (reference sequence). V shed 2 bases, J shed 3 bases, and the junction held 8 bases outside the gene matches. The CDR3 totals 15 residues. The CDR3 DNA follows: TGCAGTGCTAGACCTAGGACTAGCGCGATCTACGAGCAGTACTTC. This codes for CSARPRTSAIYEQYF.

This clone appeared many times. The rearrangement links TRBV19 to TRBJ2-5; D possibly corresponds to TRBD1 (6 bases). CDR1 LNHDA and CDR2 SQIVND come from the germline V gene (reference sequence). The CDR3 consists of 14 residues. The V end lost 7 bases, the J end lost 4 bases, and 16 bases lay between the germline ends. CDR3 nucleotides: TGTGCCAGTACCCCAGGGGCAAGTAGAGAGACCCAGTACTTC. It yields the protein CASTPGASRETQYF.

Relative to its sample, this clone is medium-sized (0.01 to 0.1%). The chain is built from TRBV6-1 and TRBJ2-6, with D maybe TRBD2 (6 bases). This CDR3 comprises 15 residues. V lost 3 bases and J 4 bases, leaving 10 bases between the germline ends. CDR1 and CDR2 from the germline V gene are MNHNS and SASEGT. The CDR3 sequence is CASSDEAGGANVLTF. The CDR3 DNA follows: TGTGCCAGCAGTGATGAGGCGGGAGGGGCCAACGTCCTGACTTTC.

The chain combines TRBV9 with TRBJ1-1; D remains ambiguous. Germline CDR1 and CDR2: SGDLS and YYNGEE. The V end was cut by 3 bases, the J end by 0 bases, with 3 bases between. The CDR3 has 12 residues. The CDR3 reads CASSGLNTEAFF. In DNA form, the CDR3 reads TGTGCCAGCAGCGGACTGAACACTGAAGCTTTCTTT.

V usage is TRBV11-2 and J usage is TRBJ2-7, with 10 nucleotides matching TRBD2. J lost 5 bases, V lost 4 bases, and 14 bases had no gene match. The germline V gene has CDR1 SGHAT and CDR2 FQNNGV. This CDR3 is 17 amino acids long. In DNA form, the CDR3 reads TGTGCCAGCAGCTCTCCCGAAATAGCGGGAGGAGGGGACGAGCAGTACTTC. Translating gives CASSSPEIAGGGDEQYF.